The 29 T cell receptor beta chains below come from one sample, sequenced in a study of CD8+ T cells in alopecia areata. Treatment noted: oral pan-JAK inhibitor, 5-10 mg twice daily. In each case, RNA was isolated and then reverse transcribed into cDNA as the sequencing template. The method was immunoSEQ multiplex PCR; TCRdb's version includes in-frame clones alone and lacks a portion of them. This sample has around 100,000 clones, with approximately 54% found just once. Sample: CD8+ T cells sorted from blood, taken at week 24, from a patient treated with tofacitinib. These receptors came from a human donor with alopecia areata.

The CDR3 is CASSEGQGIVYEQYF. The CDR3, as DNA: TGTGCCAGCAGTGAAGGGCAGGGGATCGTGTACGAGCAGTACTTC. The rearrangement uses TRBV2 and TRBJ2-7; weak D call: TRBD1 (6 bases). Germline CDR1 SNHLY, CDR2 FYNNEI. CDR3 length: 15 residues. V was trimmed by 1 base and J by 4 bases, leaving 14 bases between them.

CDR3 DNA: TGTGCCAGCAGCTTAGCACTAGCGGGGGGGTATGCTACGCAGTATTTT. As protein: CASSLALAGGYATQYF. This chain connects TRBV13 to TRBJ2-3, with TRBD2 identical over 13 bases. This CDR3 region has 16 residues. CDR1 is PRHDT and CDR2 is FYEKMQ in the germline V gene (reference sequence). Trimming at V came to 1 base and at J to 8 bases, leaving 6 bases not matched to a gene.

This sequence joins TRBV4-1 and TRBJ1-6, with TRBD1 as a possible D gene (6 bases). The V gene lost 0 bases and the J gene lost 10 bases, with 16 bases spanning the gap. Germline-derived CDR1 and CDR2 are MGHRA and YSYEKL. This CDR3 contains 16 residues. The CDR3 spells CASSQDYTGPGSPLHF. In DNA form, the CDR3 reads TGCGCCAGCAGCCAAGACTATACAGGGCCGGGCTCACCCCTCCACTTT.

The chain recombines TRBV18 with TRBJ1-5, with D hard to call. Germline CDR1 KGHSH, CDR2 LQKENI. With 2 bases removed from V and 4 bases from J, the gap between germline ends came to 9 bases. The CDR3 consists of 14 residues. This chain's CDR3 is CASSPYPGNQPQHF. CDR3 bases: TGTGCCAGCTCACCATATCCGGGGAATCAGCCCCAGCATTTT.

V usage is TRBV5-1 and J usage is TRBJ2-1; TRBD2 matches 9 bases. This CDR3 has 15 residues. Germline lookup yields CDR1 SGHRS and CDR2 YFSETQ. V shed 4 bases and J 4 bases; nucleotides not matched to a gene: 6. CDR3 DNA sequence: TGCGCCAGCAGCCTAAGCGGGGGGCTGTACAATGAGCAGTTCTTC. It encodes CASSLSGGLYNEQFF.

The gene calls are TRBV25-1 and TRBJ2-5; 7 bases match TRBD2. The V segment lost 5 bases and the J segment 3 bases; nucleotides outside the gene matches: 12. There are 16 residues in the CDR3. The germline CDR1 and CDR2 sequences are MGHDK and SYGVNS. The CDR3 bases are TGTGCCAGCAGTAGGGAAGGGGAGGGCCTGGAAGAGACCCAGTACTTC. As protein: CASSREGEGLEETQYF.

CDR3 protein: CSVVYNEQFF. The DNA of the CDR3 is TGCAGCGTTGTATACAATGAGCAGTTCTTC. The J gene is TRBJ2-1, the V gene TRBV29-1; D gene unclear. The CDR3 has 10 amino acids. The V end lost 4 bases, the J end lost 4 bases, and 2 bases lay between the germline ends. Looked up from germline, CDR1 is SQVTM and CDR2 is ANQGSEA.

This chain joins TRBV5-4 and TRBJ2-1; 7 positions agree with TRBD1. Germline trimming cut 6 bases from V and 3 bases from J; bases unmatched to any gene: 6. Germline loops: CDR1 SGHNT, CDR2 YYREEE (reference sequence). This CDR3 has 14 residues. CDR3 sequence (DNA): TGTGCCAGCAACCTTGACAGGGACTACAATGAGCAGTTCTTC. Translating it yields CASNLDRDYNEQFF.

CDR3 sequence reads: CASSLAGALNIQYF. CDR3 DNA: TGTGCCAGCAGCTTAGCGGGGGCCTTGAACATTCAGTACTTC. The rearrangement links TRBV7-9 to TRBJ2-4; TRBD1 might be the D (6 bases). Germline V lookup: CDR1 SEHNR, CDR2 FQNEAQ (reference sequence). Trimming cost V 0 bases and J 7 bases, with 10 bases left between them. The CDR3 spans 14 residues.

This clone showed up just a few times. The J gene is TRBJ1-2, the V gene TRBV9; the D is unclear. Germline V lookup: CDR1 SGDLS, CDR2 YYNGEE. The CDR3 totals 17 residues. With 0 bases removed from V and 1 base from J, the gap between germline ends came to 16 bases. CDR3 protein: CASSVGLVADDNYGYTF. DNA of the CDR3: TGTGCCAGCAGCGTAGGTTTGGTGGCAGATGATAACTATGGCTACACCTTC.

The CDR3: CASSSLTGGSYEQYF. As DNA, the CDR3 is TGTGCCAGCAGTTCCCTGACAGGGGGCAGCTACGAGCAGTACTTC. The genes are TRBV6-5 and TRBJ2-7; 10 bases map to TRBD1. Germline CDR1 MNHEY, CDR2 SVGAGI. The junction had 6 bases not matched to a gene; V was cut back by 4 bases and J by 3 bases. The length of the CDR3 is 15 residues.

The chain employs TRBV7-9 and TRBJ1-1, with D tentatively TRBD1 (5 bases). The CDR3 length is 16 residues. V lost 1 base and J 2 bases, leaving 14 bases between the germline ends. Germline-derived CDR1 and CDR2 are SEHNR and FQNEAQ (reference sequence). CDR3 nucleotides: TGTGCCAGCAGCTTAGGGGGCAAGTCCCGCAACACTGAAGCTTTCTTT. It specifies CASSLGGKSRNTEAFF.

The gene calls are TRBV5-6 and TRBJ2-7; D is possibly TRBD1 (5 bases). Germline V lookup: CDR1 SGHDT, CDR2 YYEEEE. This CDR3 has 14 amino acids. Trimming cost V 5 bases and J 0 bases, with 12 bases left between them. The chain's CDR3 is CASRKDTSSYEQYF. DNA of the CDR3: TGTGCCAGCAGGAAGGACACCTCCTCCTACGAGCAGTACTTC.

This clone has more than one count but fewer than ten. The J gene is TRBJ2-3, the V gene TRBV27; no clear D. From germline, CDR1 is MNHEY and CDR2 SMNVEV (reference sequence). The CDR3 contains 12 residues. Trimming shortened V by 5 bases and J by 7 bases, and 10 bases separated the two germline ends. For the CDR3, the DNA is TGTGCCAGCAGTCCACATCAGTATACGCAGTATTTT. Encoded protein: CASSPHQYTQYF.

This chain links TRBV4-1 with TRBJ2-5; D is unclear. The CDR3 is 15 amino acids. V dropped 0 bases and J dropped 5 bases, with 13 bases sitting between them. Germline-derived CDR1 and CDR2 are MGHRA and YSYEKL. CDR3 in amino acids: CASSQDMAVGETQYF. The DNA of the CDR3 is TGCGCCAGCAGCCAAGATATGGCCGTGGGGGAGACCCAGTACTTC.

The rearrangement joins TRBV5-1 to TRBJ1-2, with a tentative D call TRBD1 (5 bases). Germline V lookup: CDR1 SGHRS, CDR2 YFSETQ. Trimming left V 1 base short and J 6 bases short, with 10 bases between. This CDR3 is 13 amino acids long. CDR3 sequence reads: CASSLRREDGYTF. In nucleotides, the CDR3 is TGCGCCAGCAGCTTGCGCAGGGAGGATGGCTACACCTTC.

This chain connects TRBV5-6 to TRBJ1-5, with D hard to call. The V gene lost 4 bases and the J gene lost 7 bases, with 12 bases spanning the gap. The CDR3 extends over 13 amino acids. Germline CDR1 is SGHDT and CDR2 is YYEEEE. CDR3: CASSRGGLQPQHF. Written as DNA, the CDR3 is TGTGCCAGCAGCCGGGGAGGGTTACAGCCCCAGCATTTT.

The chain joins TRBV9 to TRBJ1-2, with D possibly being TRBD1 (6 bases). Germline V gene sequence: CDR1 SGDLS, CDR2 YYNGEE. Deletions cut 4 bases from V and 7 bases from J, with 17 bases between. The CDR3 is made up of 14 amino acids. DNA of the CDR3: TGTGCCAGCAGCCTTCCGGGAGGGGGACTTGGCTACACCTTC. It is translated as CASSLPGGGLGYTF.

V usage is TRBV29-1 and J usage is TRBJ2-3; a possible D gene is TRBD1 (5 bases). This CDR3 region has 12 residues. Trimming shortened V by 3 bases and J by 3 bases, and 7 bases separated the two germline ends. From germline, CDR1 is SQVTM and CDR2 ANQGSEA. The DNA of the CDR3 is TGCAGCGTTGATCCAGGGACAGATACGCAGTATTTT. Translating gives CSVDPGTDTQYF.

The chain uses TRBV10-3 and TRBJ2-3, with TRBD2 matching 8 bases. This CDR3 is 17 amino acids long. Looked up from germline, CDR1 is ENHRY and CDR2 is SYGVKD. J was trimmed by 3 bases and V by 4 bases; bases with no gene match: 12. DNA for the CDR3: TGTGCCATCAGTGCTCCCTTAGCGGGGCCTCTGACAGATACGCAGTATTTT. Protein sequence: CAISAPLAGPLTDTQYF.

The chain combines TRBV5-6 with TRBJ2-7; 8 nucleotides line up with TRBD1. CDR3 length equals 13 residues. The junction had 4 bases not matched to a gene; V was cut back by 5 bases and J by 3 bases. The V gene's germline CDR1 is SGHDT and CDR2 YYEEEE. The CDR3 DNA follows: TGTGCCAGCAGTCGTGACAGGGGCTACGAGCAGTACTTC. It specifies CASSRDRGYEQYF. Supplemented by reference TRBV5-6 and TRBJ2-7, the full variable domain reads DAGVTQSPTHLIKTRGQQVTLRCSPKSGHDTVSWYQQALGQGPQFIFQYYEEEERQRGNFPDRFSGHQFPNYSSELNVNALLLGDSALYLCASSRDRGYEQYFGPGTRLTVT.

The V and J genes are TRBV7-9 and TRBJ2-7; possibly TRBD1 or TRBD2 for D (5 bases each). V shed 5 bases and J shed 3 bases, with 14 bases lying between them. The CDR3 runs to 14 residues. Germline lookup yields CDR1 SEHNR and CDR2 FQNEAQ (reference sequence). CDR3 sequence (DNA): TGTGCCAGCAGCCACGGGACGACCATCTACGAGCAGTACTTC. The encoded protein is CASSHGTTIYEQYF.

The J gene is TRBJ2-1, the V gene TRBV12-5, with 7 bases identical to TRBD2. Per the germline V gene, CDR1 is LGHNT and CDR2 is FRNRAP. The CDR3 runs to 15 residues. V lost 7 bases and J lost 9; bases outside the gene matches: 15. The CDR3 spells CASVPPGLPEGEQFF. The CDR3 DNA follows: TGTGCTAGTGTTCCTCCGGGACTACCGGAGGGTGAGCAGTTCTTC.

This clone has more than one count but fewer than ten. The rearrangement joins TRBV30 to TRBJ1-5, with D possibly TRBD1 on 6 matching bases. Trimming pared 3 bases from V and 2 bases from J, leaving 17 bases between. Germline V lookup: CDR1 GTSNPN, CDR2 SVGIG (reference sequence). CDR3 size: 16 residues. The CDR3 sequence: CAWSPRGVRGNQPQHF. CDR3 nucleotides: TGTGCCTGGAGCCCAAGGGGGGTAAGAGGCAATCAGCCCCAGCATTTT.

The V gene is TRBV7-2, the J gene TRBJ2-3; D might be TRBD1 (5 bases). The CDR3 spans 16 residues. Germline V gene lookup returns CDR1 SGHTA and CDR2 FQGNSA. V was clipped by 1 base and J by 2 bases, with 13 bases between them. The CDR3 DNA is TGTGCCAGCAGCTTAGTTTTAGGGGTCACCACAGATACGCAGTATTTT. This sequence encodes CASSLVLGVTTDTQYF. The complete variable domain, with remaining parts taken from reference TRBV7-2 and TRBJ2-3, reads GAGVSQSPSNKVTEKGKDVELRCDPISGHTALYWYRQSLGQGLEFLIYFQGNSAPDKSGLPSDRFSAERTGGSVSTLTIQRTQQEDSAVYLCASSLVLGVTTDTQYFGPGTRLTVL.

This clone was detected a few times. The rearrangement links TRBV7-9 to TRBJ1-1, with D tentatively TRBD1 (5 bases). CDR1 is SEHNR, CDR2 FQNEAQ, per germline (reference sequence). Trimming stripped 5 bases from V and 4 bases from J, with 11 bases between. The CDR3 has 13 amino acids. The CDR3 region has the DNA TGTGCCAGCAGCGGGACCCGGGCCACTGAAGCTTTCTTT. It specifies CASSGTRATEAFF.

About this clone itself: This specimen includes other DNA sequences encoding the same CDR3. The V and J genes are TRBV27 and TRBJ2-1; TRBD1 agrees at 8 bases. The CDR3 spans 14 residues. The J segment lost 3 bases and the V segment lost 4 bases, leaving 2 bases of the junction unmatched. Germline V gene lookup returns CDR1 MNHEY and CDR2 SMNVEV (reference sequence). The CDR3 spells CASSSDRDYNEQFF. CDR3 nucleotide sequence: TGTGCCAGCAGTTCGGACAGGGACTACAATGAGCAGTTCTTC.

Notes on this clone: At one end the junction does not follow the germline gene, possibly because of a read error. The chain uses TRBV6-5 and TRBJ2-3; 7 nucleotides match TRBD1. The germline CDR1 and CDR2 sequences are MNHEY and SVGAGI. The CDR3 is 15 residues long. CDR3 sequence (DNA): TGTGCGAGCAGGGGGATCGCCCTCAGCACAGATACGCAGTATTTT. It encodes CASRGIALSTDTQYF.

The CDR3 region has the DNA TGTGCCAGCAGTAGAACTTTAAGCACAGATACGCAGTATTTT. This sequence encodes CASSRTLSTDTQYF. V usage is TRBV27 and J usage is TRBJ2-3; D gene uncertain. Germline loops: CDR1 MNHEY, CDR2 SMNVEV (reference sequence). V lost 5 bases and J 0 bases, leaving 9 bases between the germline ends. This CDR3 spans 14 amino acids.